These T cell receptor beta chains were read from a single sample in a study of brain T cells in children with intractable seizures. The method was immunoSEQ multiplex PCR; TCRdb's version includes in-frame clones alone and lacks a portion of them. The table includes about 340,000 clones, roughly 93% detected once. Source: peripheral blood, taken 4 to 6 months after surgery. The receptors come from a boy under two years old with tuberous sclerosis and intractable seizures. Each CDR3 is given with its conserved first and last residue. The order of the fields is clone size, D gene, V gene, J gene, CDR3 protein, CDR3 DNA. The D gene is left open where the match is weak. The listing skips clone size in some rows; elsewhere it reads once, few, many or a size class.

abundance: once
d_gene: -
v_gene: TRBV16
j_gene: TRBJ1-5
CDR3aa: CASSQSGSSNQPQHF
CDR3nt: TGTGCCAGCAGCCAATCAGGAAGTAGCAATCAGCCCCAGCATTTT

abundance: -
d_gene: TRBD1
v_gene: TRBV28
j_gene: TRBJ2-5
CDR3aa: CASRSGQGQETQYF
CDR3nt: TGTGCCAGCAGGAGTGGACAGGGCCAAGAGACCCAGTACTTC

abundance: -
d_gene: TRBD2
v_gene: TRBV6-5
j_gene: TRBJ2-1
CDR3aa: CASSPPSGIRNEQFF
CDR3nt: TGTGCCAGCAGTCCGCCTAGCGGGATCCGCAATGAGCAGTTCTTC

abundance: -
d_gene: -
v_gene: TRBV4-1
j_gene: TRBJ1-3
CDR3aa: CASSRGTRRSGNTIYF
CDR3nt: TGCGCCAGCAGCCGAGGGACAAGACGCTCTGGAAACACCATATATTTT

abundance: -
d_gene: -
v_gene: TRBV5-4
j_gene: TRBJ1-3
CDR3aa: CASGGGLAGNTIYF
CDR3nt: TGTGCCAGTGGCGGGGGGCTGGCTGGAAACACCATATATTTT

abundance: -
d_gene: -
v_gene: TRBV9
j_gene: TRBJ2-7
CDR3aa: CASSVAGGGSYEQYF
CDR3nt: TGTGCCAGCAGCGTAGCGGGGGGCGGGTCCTACGAGCAGTACTTC

abundance: -
d_gene: -
v_gene: TRBV19
j_gene: TRBJ1-1
CDR3aa: CASREASLNTEAFF
CDR3nt: TGTGCCAGTAGGGAGGCATCGCTGAACACTGAAGCTTTCTTT

abundance: -
d_gene: TRBD2
v_gene: TRBV7-8
j_gene: TRBJ2-3
CDR3aa: CASSGTSSSDTQYF
CDR3nt: TGTGCCAGCAGCGGGACTAGTTCCTCAGATACGCAGTATTTT

abundance: -
d_gene: -
v_gene: TRBV19
j_gene: TRBJ2-7
CDR3aa: CASSIVSGGNEQYF
CDR3nt: TGTGCCAGTAGTATTGTTTCAGGGGGGAACGAGCAGTACTTC

abundance: -
d_gene: TRBD2
v_gene: TRBV7-2
j_gene: TRBJ2-1
CDR3aa: CASSLGLAGGYEQFF
CDR3nt: TGTGCCAGCAGCTTAGGACTAGCGGGGGGCTATGAGCAGTTCTTC

abundance: -
d_gene: TRBD1
v_gene: TRBV25-1
j_gene: TRBJ1-2
CDR3aa: CASSDHWTGGGYGYTF
CDR3nt: TGTGCCAGCAGTGACCATTGGACAGGGGGAGGGTATGGCTACACCTTC

abundance: -
d_gene: TRBD2
v_gene: TRBV5-1
j_gene: TRBJ2-7
CDR3aa: CASSGTSNNEQYF
CDR3nt: TGCGCCAGCAGCGGGACTAGTAACAACGAGCAGTACTTC

abundance: -
d_gene: TRBD2
v_gene: TRBV5-1
j_gene: TRBJ2-7
CDR3aa: CASSLVGGLAGASYEQYF
CDR3nt: TGCGCCAGCAGCTTGGTGGGCGGGCTAGCGGGGGCCTCCTACGAGCAGTACTTC

abundance: -
d_gene: TRBD2
v_gene: TRBV7-3
j_gene: TRBJ2-1
CDR3aa: CASSPVPGLAGSEQFF
CDR3nt: TGTGCCAGCAGCCCAGTCCCGGGACTAGCGGGAAGTGAGCAGTTCTTC

abundance: -
d_gene: TRBD2
v_gene: TRBV11-2
j_gene: TRBJ2-4
CDR3aa: CASGGVSGSNIQYF
CDR3nt: TGTGCCAGTGGGGGGGTTAGTGGTTCTAACATTCAGTACTTC

abundance: many
d_gene: TRBD1
v_gene: TRBV5-4
j_gene: TRBJ1-1
CDR3aa: CASSWGQGNTEAFF
CDR3nt: TGTGCCAGCAGCTGGGGACAGGGAAACACTGAAGCTTTCTTT

abundance: -
d_gene: -
v_gene: TRBV2
j_gene: TRBJ1-1
CDR3aa: CASSEGEGNTEAFF
CDR3nt: TGTGCCAGCAGTGAAGGGGAAGGGAACACTGAAGCTTTCTTT

abundance: -
d_gene: -
v_gene: TRBV4-2
j_gene: TRBJ2-3
CDR3aa: CASSQDYRGSDTQYF
CDR3nt: TGTGCCAGCAGCCAAGATTATAGAGGGTCAGATACGCAGTATTTT

abundance: -
d_gene: -
v_gene: TRBV2
j_gene: TRBJ2-2
CDR3aa: CASSATGTGELFF
CDR3nt: TGTGCCAGCAGCGCGACAGGTACCGGGGAGCTGTTTTTT

abundance: -
d_gene: TRBD2
v_gene: TRBV11-3
j_gene: TRBJ2-1
CDR3aa: CASSFRLAGDDEQFF
CDR3nt: TGTGCCAGCAGCTTCAGACTAGCGGGAGACGATGAGCAGTTCTTC

abundance: once
d_gene: -
v_gene: TRBV18
j_gene: TRBJ1-2
CDR3aa: CASSPVGAKGYGYTF
CDR3nt: TGTGCCAGCTCACCGGTGGGGGCCAAGGGGTATGGCTACACCTTC

abundance: -
d_gene: -
v_gene: TRBV4-1
j_gene: TRBJ2-2
CDR3aa: CASSVQGRRGELFF
CDR3nt: TGCGCCAGCAGCGTACAAGGACGGCGCGGGGAGCTGTTTTTT

abundance: once
d_gene: -
v_gene: TRBV10-3
j_gene: TRBJ1-1
CDR3aa: CAISGQQENTEAFF
CDR3nt: TGTGCCATCAGTGGCCAGCAGGAGAACACTGAAGCTTTCTTT

abundance: -
d_gene: -
v_gene: TRBV5-1
j_gene: TRBJ2-1
CDR3aa: CASSLGGSYNEQFF
CDR3nt: TGCGCCAGCAGCTTGGGGGGCTCCTACAATGAGCAGTTCTTC

abundance: -
d_gene: -
v_gene: TRBV6-6
j_gene: TRBJ1-4
CDR3aa: CASSYGPAEKLFF
CDR3nt: TGTGCCAGCAGTTACGGACCAGCTGAAAAACTGTTTTTT

abundance: -
d_gene: TRBD1
v_gene: TRBV19
j_gene: TRBJ1-2
CDR3aa: CASTPGTGGFYGYTF
CDR3nt: TGTGCCAGTACTCCCGGGACAGGGGGCTTCTATGGCTACACCTTC

abundance: -
d_gene: TRBD1
v_gene: TRBV2
j_gene: TRBJ1-6
CDR3aa: CASSDRGRLGYNSPLHF
CDR3nt: TGTGCCAGCAGTGACAGGGGGCGCCTAGGGTATAATTCACCCCTCCACTTT

abundance: -
d_gene: -
v_gene: TRBV5-6
j_gene: TRBJ1-4
CDR3aa: CASSFRTSGEKLFF
CDR3nt: TGTGCCAGCAGCTTCCGGACAAGTGGTGAAAAACTGTTTTTT

abundance: -
d_gene: -
v_gene: TRBV2
j_gene: TRBJ1-1
CDR3aa: CASRPGLRGNTEAFF
CDR3nt: TGTGCCAGCAGACCAGGCCTCAGGGGGAACACTGAAGCTTTCTTT

abundance: -
d_gene: -
v_gene: TRBV4-1
j_gene: TRBJ2-1
CDR3aa: CASARIDSYNEQFF
CDR3nt: TGCGCCAGCGCTCGGATTGACTCCTACAATGAGCAGTTCTTC

abundance: -
d_gene: TRBD2
v_gene: TRBV7-9
j_gene: TRBJ2-2
CDR3aa: CASSPQGLAGFNTGELFF
CDR3nt: TGTGCCAGCAGCCCCCAGGGACTAGCGGGGTTCAACACCGGGGAGCTGTTTTTT

abundance: -
d_gene: -
v_gene: TRBV7-9
j_gene: TRBJ2-5
CDR3aa: CASSFGPEVKKETQYF
CDR3nt: TGTGCCAGCAGCTTTGGCCCAGAGGTTAAGAAAGAGACCCAGTACTTC

abundance: -
d_gene: TRBD2
v_gene: TRBV4-2
j_gene: TRBJ2-7
CDR3aa: CASWEGPPYEQYF
CDR3nt: TGTGCCAGCTGGGAGGGCCCTCCCTACGAGCAGTACTTC

abundance: -
d_gene: -
v_gene: TRBV18
j_gene: TRBJ2-3
CDR3aa: CASSPFMWGNTDTQYF
CDR3nt: TGTGCCAGCTCACCTTTTATGTGGGGGAACACAGATACGCAGTATTTT

abundance: -
d_gene: -
v_gene: TRBV7-8
j_gene: TRBJ2-7
CDR3aa: CASSLGDISYEQYF
CDR3nt: TGTGCCAGCAGCTTAGGGGACATCTCCTACGAGCAGTACTTC

abundance: -
d_gene: -
v_gene: TRBV3-1/TRBV3-2
j_gene: TRBJ1-2
CDR3aa: CASSQEGGMLYGYTF
CDR3nt: TGTGCCAGCAGCCAAGAAGGGGGAATGCTCTATGGCTACACCTTC

abundance: once
d_gene: -
v_gene: TRBV27
j_gene: TRBJ2-7
CDR3aa: CASSYPGTPTFWQYF
CDR3nt: TGTGCCAGCAGCTACCCCGGGACGCCCACTTTTTGGCAGTACTTC

abundance: -
d_gene: -
v_gene: TRBV2
j_gene: TRBJ1-2
CDR3aa: CASSAGNYGYTF
CDR3nt: TGTGCCAGCAGTGCCGGTAACTATGGCTACACCTTC

abundance: -
d_gene: -
v_gene: TRBV10-3
j_gene: TRBJ2-2
CDR3aa: CAISDYTGELFF
CDR3nt: TGTGCCATCAGTGACTACACCGGGGAGCTGTTTTTT

abundance: -
d_gene: -
v_gene: TRBV2
j_gene: TRBJ1-2
CDR3aa: CASTPGLNYGYTF
CDR3nt: TGTGCCAGCACTCCGGGACTCAACTATGGCTACACCTTC

abundance: -
d_gene: TRBD1
v_gene: TRBV7-7
j_gene: TRBJ2-5
CDR3aa: CASSSGTGAGETQYF
CDR3nt: TGTGCTAGCAGCTCTGGGACAGGGGCCGGAGAGACCCAGTACTTC

abundance: -
d_gene: -
v_gene: TRBV11-1
j_gene: TRBJ2-3
CDR3aa: CASSTGFSRNTQYF
CDR3nt: TGTGCCAGCAGCACAGGGTTCAGTCGGAATACGCAGTATTTT

abundance: -
d_gene: TRBD2
v_gene: TRBV20-1
j_gene: TRBJ2-1
CDR3aa: CSASRRAGVVYNEQFF
CDR3nt: TGCAGTGCTAGTAGGCGGGCGGGAGTGGTTTACAATGAGCAGTTCTTC

abundance: few
d_gene: -
v_gene: TRBV7-9
j_gene: TRBJ1-1
CDR3aa: CASNRGTEAFF
CDR3nt: TGTGCCAGCAACCGGGGTACTGAAGCTTTCTTT

abundance: -
d_gene: -
v_gene: TRBV7-2
j_gene: TRBJ2-1
CDR3aa: CASNGPPGGSINEQFF
CDR3nt: TGTGCCAGCAACGGGCCCCCGGGGGGCTCCATCAATGAGCAGTTCTTC

abundance: -
d_gene: -
v_gene: TRBV7-9
j_gene: TRBJ1-1
CDR3aa: CASSLSGGQTEAFF
CDR3nt: TGTGCCAGCAGCTTATCCGGGGGGCAAACTGAAGCTTTCTTT

abundance: -
d_gene: -
v_gene: TRBV10-3
j_gene: TRBJ1-3
CDR3aa: CAISGDGNTIYF
CDR3nt: TGTGCCATCAGTGGAGACGGAAACACCATATATTTT

abundance: -
d_gene: -
v_gene: TRBV24-1
j_gene: TRBJ2-7
CDR3aa: CATSGGAPYEQYF
CDR3nt: TGTGCCACCAGTGGGGGGGCCCCCTACGAGCAGTACTTC

abundance: -
d_gene: TRBD2
v_gene: TRBV19
j_gene: TRBJ2-1
CDR3aa: CASRTRLAGSYEQFF
CDR3nt: TGTGCCAGCCGAACCCGACTAGCGGGAAGCTATGAGCAGTTCTTC

abundance: -
d_gene: TRBD1
v_gene: TRBV5-1
j_gene: TRBJ2-7
CDR3aa: CASSNTGAYEQYF
CDR3nt: TGCGCCAGCAGCAACACAGGGGCCTACGAGCAGTACTTC

abundance: -
d_gene: TRBD1
v_gene: TRBV5-6
j_gene: TRBJ1-2
CDR3aa: CASSLIRDRGLGYTF
CDR3nt: TGTGCCAGCAGCTTGATTAGGGACAGGGGCCTTGGCTACACCTTC

abundance: -
d_gene: -
v_gene: TRBV19
j_gene: TRBJ1-5
CDR3aa: CASSIVTDSNQPQHF
CDR3nt: TGTGCCAGTAGTATAGTGACAGATAGCAATCAGCCCCAGCATTTT

abundance: -
d_gene: -
v_gene: TRBV28
j_gene: TRBJ1-2
CDR3aa: CASSKGHFNYGYTF
CDR3nt: TGTGCCAGCAGTAAAGGGCACTTTAACTATGGCTACACCTTC

abundance: -
d_gene: -
v_gene: TRBV11-2
j_gene: TRBJ2-1
CDR3aa: CASSGLGLLYNEQFF
CDR3nt: TGTGCCAGCAGCGGCCTGGGGCTACTCTACAATGAGCAGTTCTTC

abundance: -
d_gene: -
v_gene: TRBV30
j_gene: TRBJ2-1
CDR3aa: CAYGTSAGQEQFF
CDR3nt: TGTGCCTATGGGACCTCGGCAGGTCAGGAGCAGTTCTTC

abundance: -
d_gene: TRBD2
v_gene: TRBV7-3
j_gene: TRBJ2-7
CDR3aa: CASSPTSGTSYEQYF
CDR3nt: TGTGCCAGCAGTCCAACTAGCGGGACTTCGTACGAGCAGTACTTC

abundance: once
d_gene: -
v_gene: TRBV5-8
j_gene: TRBJ1-5
CDR3aa: CASSRTKNQPQHF
CDR3nt: TGTGCCAGCAGCCGGACAAAAAATCAGCCCCAGCATTTT

abundance: -
d_gene: TRBD2
v_gene: TRBV6-6
j_gene: TRBJ2-5
CDR3aa: CASRQRGQLETQYF
CDR3nt: TGTGCCAGCAGGCAGCGGGGGCAACTGGAGACCCAGTACTTC